The source of this T cell receptor beta chain is a study of CD8 T cells in Susac syndrome. Study findings and constraints: When the CD4+ T cell repertoires of patients with Susac syndrome were examined, they did not show any clonal expansion.

In germline, CDR1 is MNHEY, CDR2 SMNVEV (reference sequence). This CDR3 region has 12 residues. V was cut by 11 bases and J by 4 bases, with 14 bases left in between. CD8+ and CD4+ T cells taken from blood had their TCR beta sequenced. Reverse transcription used roughly 0.5 to 1 ug RNA and random hexamers. Amplification of the TCR beta CDR3 was carried out by immunoSEQ multiplex PCR, which spanned a total of 54 Vbeta and 13 Jbeta segments. From the immunoSEQ multiplex PCR reads, TCRdb called clonotypes with MiXCR, one entry per CDR3 protein. The sample holds roughly 150,000 distinct CDR3 sequences; approximately 96% are singletons and the top ten take 0.084%. In the case of this clonotype: Antigen unknown.

The sample was CD4+ T cells from PBMCs. The sequence came from a human donor with Susac syndrome. The chain uses TRBV27 and TRBJ1-1; tentative D call: TRBD1 (5 bases). The chain's CDR3 is CAAGPGGTEAFF. Here the CDR3 DNA reads TGTGCCGCCGGGCCGGGGGGCACTGAAGCTTTCTTT.